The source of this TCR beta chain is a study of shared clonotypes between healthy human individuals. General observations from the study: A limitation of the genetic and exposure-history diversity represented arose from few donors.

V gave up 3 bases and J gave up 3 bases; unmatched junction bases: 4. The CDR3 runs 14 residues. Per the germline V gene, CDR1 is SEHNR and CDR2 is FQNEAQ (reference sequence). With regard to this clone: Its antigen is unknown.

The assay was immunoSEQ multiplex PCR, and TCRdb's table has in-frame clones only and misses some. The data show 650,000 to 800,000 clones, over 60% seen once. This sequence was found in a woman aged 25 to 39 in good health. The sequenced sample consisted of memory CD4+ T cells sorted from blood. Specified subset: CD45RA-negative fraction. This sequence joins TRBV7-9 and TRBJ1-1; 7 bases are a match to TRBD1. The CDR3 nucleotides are TGTGCCAGCAGCTTGCGACAGGGTGACACTGAAGCTTTCTTT. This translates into CASSLRQGDTEAFF.